Listed below are T cell receptor beta chains from one sample, sequenced in a study of cytomegalovirus exposure and HLA in healthy donors. The table came from immunoSEQ multiplex PCR; TCRdb's copy has only in-frame clones and leaves some out. The repertoire holds about 200,000 clones, with roughly 88% as singletons. Sequenced sample: PBMCs. All receptors come from a woman aged 25 to 39 in good health and CMV-seropositive. Each CDR3 is given with its conserved first and last residue. D genes are given only for firm matches. Expanded clones are given a class, and other clones once, few, many or no size at all.

>TRBJ1-1|-|-|TRBV19
TGTGCCAGTAGTATACCGACAGACGAGGCTGAAGCTTTCTTT
CASSIPTDEAEAFF
>TRBJ1-5|once|-|TRBV7-8
TGTGCCAGCAGCTTGGGACTGGGCGCTAATCAGCCCCAGCATTTT
CASSLGLGANQPQHF
>TRBJ1-5|-|-|TRBV30
TGTGCCTGGAGTGTTAACAGTCAGCCCCAGCATTTT
CAWSVNSQPQHF
>TRBJ2-7|-|-|TRBV7-9
TGTGCCAGCAGCTGGACCCCGGAGGGCTCCTACGAGCAGTACTTC
CASSWTPEGSYEQYF
>TRBJ1-2|-|-|TRBV5-6
TGTGCCAGCTCGTCGGTAAGAAACTATGGCTACACCTTC
CASSSVRNYGYTF
>TRBJ2-1|-|-|TRBV5-1
TGCGCCAGCAGATCAGGGGCTACAGAAGATGAGCAGTTCTTC
CASRSGATEDEQFF
>TRBJ2-3|-|TRBD2|TRBV15
TGTGCCACCAGCATGCCGATAGCGGGACTAGGTGTCGCAGATACGCAGTATTTT
CATSMPIAGLGVADTQYF
>TRBJ1-5|-|-|TRBV18
TGTGCCAGCTCCCCCTCGGGGGGCGCGGGGGATCAGCCCCAGCATTTT
CASSPSGGAGDQPQHF
>TRBJ1-5|-|TRBD1|TRBV5-1
TGCGCCAGCAGCCCTACAGGGGGCGAGACCCAGCCCCAGCATTTT
CASSPTGGETQPQHF
>TRBJ2-1|-|-|TRBV9
TGTGCCAGCAGCGCAACCGGGACTCGTCAGGGAGAGCAGTTCTTC
CASSATGTRQGEQFF
>TRBJ2-7|-|-|TRBV28
TGTGCCAGCACCCCCCCATTAGCGGCCTACGAGCAGTACTTC
CASTPPLAAYEQYF
>TRBJ2-2|-|-|TRBV7-9
TGTGCCAGCAGTCGGGAATTCAGGGGGAACACCGGGGAGCTGTTTTTT
CASSREFRGNTGELFF
>TRBJ2-7|-|-|TRBV15
TGTGCCACCAGCTCCCACTCCTACGAGCAGTACTTC
CATSSHSYEQYF
>TRBJ1-3|-|-|TRBV10-1
TGCGCCAGCAGTGAGTCGGACGGGACTGGAAACACCATATATTTT
CASSESDGTGNTIYF
>TRBJ2-5|-|TRBD2|TRBV5-1
TGCGCCAGCAGCTCTAGCGGTTTAGGTGAGACCCAGTACTTC
CASSSSGLGETQYF
>TRBJ2-2|-|TRBD2|TRBV4-1
TGCGCCAGCAGCCAAGGGGTGTTGCGGCGGGAGCTGGGTGCCGGGGAGCTGTTTTTT
CASSQGVLRRELGAGELFF
>TRBJ2-7|once|-|TRBV4-2
TGTGCCAGCAGCCAAAGGGGTTTCAACGAGCAGTACTTC
CASSQRGFNEQYF
>TRBJ1-1|-|-|TRBV27
TGTGCCAGCGTCTCCTATCTGAACACTGAAGCTTTCTTT
CASVSYLNTEAFF
>TRBJ2-7|-|TRBD2|TRBV6-5
TGTGCCAGCAGTAGGACTAGCGGGAGTATGTACGAGCAGTACTTC
CASSRTSGSMYEQYF
>TRBJ2-3|few|TRBD1|TRBV29-1
TGCAGCGTTGGACGACAGGGAAGTACAGATACGCAGTATTTT
CSVGRQGSTDTQYF
>TRBJ2-3|-|-|TRBV27
TGTGCCAGCAGGGGGCGGTCAGATACGCAGTATTTT
CASRGRSDTQYF
>TRBJ2-7|-|TRBD1|TRBV6-5
TGTGCCAGCAGTTCCAGGGACAGGGCCTACGAGCAGTACTTC
CASSSRDRAYEQYF
>TRBJ1-5|-|-|TRBV7-6
TGTGCCAGCAGCTTAGGGGATTCTAGCAGGTTTAGTAGCAATCAGCCCCAGCATTTT
CASSLGDSSRFSSNQPQHF
>TRBJ1-5|-|TRBD1|TRBV5-1
TGCGCCAGCAGCTTGGGGGGGACAGGGCCTCAGCCCCAGCATTTT
CASSLGGTGPQPQHF
>TRBJ2-6|-|-|TRBV28
TGTGCCAGCAGTTTAGCGGAGGCTGGGGCCAACGTCCTGACTTTC
CASSLAEAGANVLTF
>TRBJ2-1|-|-|TRBV7-9
TGTGCCAGCAGCTTTAGTCGACAGAAAAGGCACAATGAGCAGTTCTTC
CASSFSRQKRHNEQFF
>TRBJ2-3|-|TRBD2|TRBV27
TGTGCCAGCAGCCCTCTAGCGGGAGGCGGAGATACGCAGTATTTT
CASSPLAGGGDTQYF
>TRBJ2-2|-|-|TRBV25-1
TGTGCCAGCAGTGACTACACCAGGGACACCGGGGAGCTGTTTTTT
CASSDYTRDTGELFF
>TRBJ2-5|-|TRBD1|TRBV28
TGTGCCAGCAGTTCTATGACAGGGAAGTTAGAGACCCAGTACTTC
CASSSMTGKLETQYF
>TRBJ2-7|-|-|TRBV5-4
TGTGCCAGCAGCCCACCTCGCGCGGGGAACTACGAGCAGTACTTC
CASSPPRAGNYEQYF
>TRBJ1-5|-|-|TRBV7-8
TGTGCCAGCAGCTTGAGGGAGGGACTCGATAGCAATCAGCCCCAGCATTTT
CASSLREGLDSNQPQHF
>TRBJ1-5|-|TRBD1|TRBV6-1
TGTGCCAGCAGTGATAACAGGGGAGGAAATCAGCCCCAGCATTTT
CASSDNRGGNQPQHF
>TRBJ2-7|-|TRBD2|TRBV28
TGTGCCAGCAGTTTGACGGGGGGTATCTACGAGCAGTACTTC
CASSLTGGIYEQYF
>TRBJ1-1|-|TRBD1|TRBV19
TGTGCCAGTAGCAACCCGGGACAGGGGGCGAATAGAGGGAAAGCTTTCTTT
CASSNPGQGANRGKAFF
>TRBJ2-2|-|-|TRBV5-1
TGCGCCAGCAGCCTCGACAGGTTTCTTCGGACCGGGGAGCTGTTTTTT
CASSLDRFLRTGELFF
>TRBJ2-1|once|-|TRBV18
TGTGCCAGCTCACCAGGTGAGGGGGTGCCCTCCGACAATGAGCAGTTCTTC
CASSPGEGVPSDNEQFF
>TRBJ1-4|-|-|TRBV28
TGTGCCAGCAGTTTGACTCCAGGGGTTTATGAAAAACTGTTTTTT
CASSLTPGVYEKLFF
>TRBJ2-1|-|TRBD1|TRBV28
TGTGCCAGCAGCACGCGGACAGGGGGCTACAATGAGCAGTTCTTC
CASSTRTGGYNEQFF
>TRBJ1-1|-|TRBD1|TRBV4-2
TGTGCCAGCAGCCAACCAAACAGGGGGCTGAACACTGAAGCTTTCTTT
CASSQPNRGLNTEAFF
>TRBJ1-2|-|TRBD1|TRBV28
TGTGCCAGCACCTCTTTGGGAGCAGGGGGCGGGTCTGGCTACACCTTC
CASTSLGAGGGSGYTF
>TRBJ1-2|few|-|TRBV2
TGTGCCAGCAGTGAAGCGCTTCGAGGGAGAGGCTATGGCTACACCTTC
CASSEALRGRGYGYTF